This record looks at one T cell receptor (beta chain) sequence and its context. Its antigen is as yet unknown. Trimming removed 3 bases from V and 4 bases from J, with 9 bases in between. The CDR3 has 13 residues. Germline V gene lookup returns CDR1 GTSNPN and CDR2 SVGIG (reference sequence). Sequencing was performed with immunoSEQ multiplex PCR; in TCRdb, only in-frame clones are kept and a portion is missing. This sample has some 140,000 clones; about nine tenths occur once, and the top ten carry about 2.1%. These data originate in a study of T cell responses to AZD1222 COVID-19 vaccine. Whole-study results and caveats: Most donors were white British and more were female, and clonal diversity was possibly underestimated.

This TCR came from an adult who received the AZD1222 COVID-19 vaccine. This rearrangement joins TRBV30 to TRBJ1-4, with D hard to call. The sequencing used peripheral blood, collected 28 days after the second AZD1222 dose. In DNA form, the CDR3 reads TGTGCCTGGAGGGACGGGTTTAATGAAAAACTGTTTTTT. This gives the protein CAWRDGFNEKLFF.